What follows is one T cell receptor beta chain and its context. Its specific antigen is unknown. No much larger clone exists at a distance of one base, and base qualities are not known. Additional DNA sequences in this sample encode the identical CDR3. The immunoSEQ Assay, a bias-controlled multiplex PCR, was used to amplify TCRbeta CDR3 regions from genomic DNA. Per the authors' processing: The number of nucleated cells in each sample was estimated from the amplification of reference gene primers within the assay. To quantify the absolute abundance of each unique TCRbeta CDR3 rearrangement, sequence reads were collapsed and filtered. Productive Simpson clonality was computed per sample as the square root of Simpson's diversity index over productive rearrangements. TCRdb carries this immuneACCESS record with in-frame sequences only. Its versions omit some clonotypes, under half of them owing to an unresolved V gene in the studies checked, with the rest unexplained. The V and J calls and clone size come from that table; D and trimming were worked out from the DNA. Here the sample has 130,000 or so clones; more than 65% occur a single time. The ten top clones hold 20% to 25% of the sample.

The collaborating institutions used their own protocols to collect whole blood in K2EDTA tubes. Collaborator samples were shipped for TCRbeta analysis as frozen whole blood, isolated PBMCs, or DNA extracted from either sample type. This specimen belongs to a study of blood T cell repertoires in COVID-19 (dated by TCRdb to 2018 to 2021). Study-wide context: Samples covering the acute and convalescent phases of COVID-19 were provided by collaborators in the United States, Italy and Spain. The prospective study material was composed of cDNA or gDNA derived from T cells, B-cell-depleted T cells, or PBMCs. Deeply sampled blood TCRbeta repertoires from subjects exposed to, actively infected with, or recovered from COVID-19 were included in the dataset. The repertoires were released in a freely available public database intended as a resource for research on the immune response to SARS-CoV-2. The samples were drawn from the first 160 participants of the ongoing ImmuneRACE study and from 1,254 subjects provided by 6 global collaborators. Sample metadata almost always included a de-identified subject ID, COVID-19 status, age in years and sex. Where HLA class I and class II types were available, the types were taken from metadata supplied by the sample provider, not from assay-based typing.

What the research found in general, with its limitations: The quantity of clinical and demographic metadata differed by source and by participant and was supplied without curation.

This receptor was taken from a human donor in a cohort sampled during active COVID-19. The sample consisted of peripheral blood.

The CDR3 region has the sequence CASSATGTQETQYF. The DNA is TGTGCCAGCAGTGCCACAGGGACCCAAGAGACCCAGTACTTC. Rearrangement joined TRBV9 to TRBJ2-5; the D gene is perhaps TRBD1, from 6 matching bases. The germline V gene supplies CDR1 SGDLS and CDR2 YYNGEE. Cut back by 5 bases and 1 base, the V and J ends lie 12 bases apart. Reading from cysteine to phenylalanine, the CDR3 counts 14 amino acids. The sequence is cut down to CDR3 DNA, 42 bases in frame from base 1.